This T cell receptor (beta chain) was sequenced during a study of T-cell memory formation after mild COVID-19. Study results and caveats: Pre-infection memory contained some responding clones, which suggested that cross-reactive memory had joined. Later expanders leaned toward CD4+, whereas clones contracting from day 15 to 85 were balanced CD4/CD8. Contracting clones localized mainly to CM and EM when CD4+ and mainly to EMRA when CD8+.

Germline CDR1 is LNHNV and CDR2 is YYDKDF (reference sequence). The CDR3 covers 13 residues. In this sample, this clonotype turned up a few times. Antigen: not known. At one boundary the junction diverges from the germline segment, which might be a read error. The 5'RACE method, run with constant-segment primers, produced TCR alpha and TCR beta cDNA libraries (carrying sample barcodes and UMIs). TCRdb processed the 5' RACE reads anew with MiXCR; each CDR3 protein has one entry. The sample lists roughly 600,000 distinct CDR3 sequences, around 17% occurring once. The chain couples TRBV15 to TRBJ1-1; D might be TRBD1 (6 bases). This clonotype originated in an adult woman who had mild COVID-19 (a few samples of this study predate the infection). Cell type and time point are not known. The sequenced material came from PBMCs or a T cell subset sorted from them (not recorded which). The CDR3 DNA is TGTGCCACCAGCAGACAGGGGAACCCTGAAGCTTTCTTT. Amino acids: CATSRQGNPEAFF.